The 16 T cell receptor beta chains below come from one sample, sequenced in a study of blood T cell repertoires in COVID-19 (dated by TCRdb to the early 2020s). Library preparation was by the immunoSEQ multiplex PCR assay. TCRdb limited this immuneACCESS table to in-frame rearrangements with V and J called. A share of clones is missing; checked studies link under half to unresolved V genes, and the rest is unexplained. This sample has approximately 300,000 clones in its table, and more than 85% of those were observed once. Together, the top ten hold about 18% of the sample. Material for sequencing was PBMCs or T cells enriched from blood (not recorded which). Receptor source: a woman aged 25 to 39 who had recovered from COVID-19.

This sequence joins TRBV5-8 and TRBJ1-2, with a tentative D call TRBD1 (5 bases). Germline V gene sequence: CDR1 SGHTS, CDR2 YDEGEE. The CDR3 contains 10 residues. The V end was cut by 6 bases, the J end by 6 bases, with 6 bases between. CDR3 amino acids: CASTGNGYTF. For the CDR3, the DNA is TGTGCCAGCACAGGGAATGGCTACACCTTC.

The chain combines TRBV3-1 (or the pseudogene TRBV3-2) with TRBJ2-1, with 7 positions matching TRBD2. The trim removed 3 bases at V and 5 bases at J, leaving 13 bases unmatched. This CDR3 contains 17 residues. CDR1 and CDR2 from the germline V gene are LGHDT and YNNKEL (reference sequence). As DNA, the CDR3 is TGTGCCAGCAGCCAGCCCAGGCGGTTAGCGGGTGACAATGAGCAGTTCTTC. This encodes CASSQPRRLAGDNEQFF.

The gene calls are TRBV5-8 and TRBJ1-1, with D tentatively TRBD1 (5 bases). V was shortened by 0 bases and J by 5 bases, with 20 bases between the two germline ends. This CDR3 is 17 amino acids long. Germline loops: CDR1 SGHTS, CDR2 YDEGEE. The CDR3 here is CASSLVGGYGTGTEAFF. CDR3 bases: TGTGCCAGCAGCTTGGTGGGAGGTTACGGGACGGGTACTGAAGCTTTCTTT.

DNA for the CDR3: TGTGCCAGCAGCCAACACACTAGGGCAGATACGCAGTATTTT. It encodes CASSQHTRADTQYF. The chain carries TRBV3-1 (or the pseudogene TRBV3-2) and TRBJ2-3; D is possibly TRBD2 (5 bases). The germline V gene has CDR1 LGHDT and CDR2 YNNKEL (reference sequence). The length of the CDR3 is 14 residues. Trimming pared 2 bases from V and 4 bases from J, leaving 10 bases between.

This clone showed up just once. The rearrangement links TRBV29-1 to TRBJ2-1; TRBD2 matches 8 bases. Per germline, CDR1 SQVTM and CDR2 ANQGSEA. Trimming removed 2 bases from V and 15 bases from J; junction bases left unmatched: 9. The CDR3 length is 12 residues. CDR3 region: CSVEWTSSVPFF. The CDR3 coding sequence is TGCAGCGTTGAATGGACTAGCTCCGTTCCGTTCTTC.

In DNA, the CDR3 is TGTGCCAGCAGTCCCGACAAGAACACCGGGGAGCTGTTTTTT. This codes for CASSPDKNTGELFF. The J gene is TRBJ2-2, the V gene TRBV28; D unclear. Germline V CDR1 and CDR2: MDHEN, SYDVKM. There are 14 residues in the CDR3. V dropped 5 bases and J dropped 1 base, with 8 bases sitting between them.

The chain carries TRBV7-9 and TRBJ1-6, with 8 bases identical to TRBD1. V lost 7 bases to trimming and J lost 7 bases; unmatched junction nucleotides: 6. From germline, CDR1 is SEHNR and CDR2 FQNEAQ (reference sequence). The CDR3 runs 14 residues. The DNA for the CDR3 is TGTGCCAGCACCCAGGGGGCCGACAATTCACCCCTCCACTTT. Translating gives CASTQGADNSPLHF. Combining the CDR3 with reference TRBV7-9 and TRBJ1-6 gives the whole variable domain DTGVSQNPRHKITKRGQNVTFRCDPISEHNRLYWYRQTLGQGPEFLTYFQNEAQLEKSRLLSDRFSAERPKGSFSTLEIQRTEQGDSAMYLCASTQGADNSPLHFGNGTRLTVT.

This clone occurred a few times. The CDR3 loop reads CASSGSARGSDTQYF. CDR3 DNA: TGTGCCAGCAGCGGCTCGGCTAGGGGCTCAGATACGCAGTATTTT. This sequence joins TRBV3-1 (or the pseudogene TRBV3-2) and TRBJ2-3, with D perhaps TRBD1 (5 bases). The CDR3 consists of 15 residues. Trimming took off 5 bases at V and 4 bases at J, with 16 bases between the two ends. Germline CDR1 reads LGHDT; CDR2 reads YNNKEL (reference sequence).

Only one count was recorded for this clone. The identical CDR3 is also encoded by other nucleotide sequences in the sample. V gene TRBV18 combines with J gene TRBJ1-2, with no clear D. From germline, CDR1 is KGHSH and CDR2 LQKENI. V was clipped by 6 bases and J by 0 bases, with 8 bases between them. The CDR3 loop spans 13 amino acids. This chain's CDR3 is CASSRDSNYGYTF. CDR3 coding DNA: TGTGCCAGCTCCCGGGATTCTAACTATGGCTACACCTTC.

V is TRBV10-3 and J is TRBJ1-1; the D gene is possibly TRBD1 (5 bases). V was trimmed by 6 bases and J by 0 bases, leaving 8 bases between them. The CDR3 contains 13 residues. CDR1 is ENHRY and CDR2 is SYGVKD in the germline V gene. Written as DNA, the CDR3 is TGTGCCATCAGGGTGGACATGAACACTGAAGCTTTCTTT. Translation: CAIRVDMNTEAFF.

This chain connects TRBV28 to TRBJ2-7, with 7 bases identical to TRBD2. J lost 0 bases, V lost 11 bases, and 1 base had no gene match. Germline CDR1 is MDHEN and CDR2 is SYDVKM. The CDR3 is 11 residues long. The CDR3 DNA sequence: TGTGCCGGGGGGGACTCCTACGAGCAGTACTTC. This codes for CAGGDSYEQYF.

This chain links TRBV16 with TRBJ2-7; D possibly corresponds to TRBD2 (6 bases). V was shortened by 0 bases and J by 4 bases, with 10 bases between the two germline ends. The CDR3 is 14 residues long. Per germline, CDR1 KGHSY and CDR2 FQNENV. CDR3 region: CASSQSGGAYEQYF. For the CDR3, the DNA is TGTGCCAGCAGCCAATCAGGAGGGGCATACGAGCAGTACTTC. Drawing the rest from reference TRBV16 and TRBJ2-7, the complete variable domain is GEEVAQTPKHLVRGEGQKAKLYCAPIKGHSYVFWYQQVLKNEFKFLISFQNENVFDETGMPKERFSAKCLPNSPCSLEIQATKLEDSAVYFCASSQSGGAYEQYFGPGTRLTVT.

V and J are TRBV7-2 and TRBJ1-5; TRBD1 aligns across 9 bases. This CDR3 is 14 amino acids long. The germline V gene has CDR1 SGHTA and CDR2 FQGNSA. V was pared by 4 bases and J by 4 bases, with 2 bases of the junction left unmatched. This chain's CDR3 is CASSSGQGNQPQHF. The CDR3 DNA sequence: TGTGCCAGCAGCTCTGGACAGGGGAATCAGCCCCAGCATTTT.

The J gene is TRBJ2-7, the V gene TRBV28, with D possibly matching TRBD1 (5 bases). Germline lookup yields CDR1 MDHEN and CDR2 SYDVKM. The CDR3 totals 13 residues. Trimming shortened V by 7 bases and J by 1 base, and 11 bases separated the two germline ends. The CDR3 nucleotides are TGTGCCAGCAAACCAAGGGGATCCTACGAGCAGTACTTC. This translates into CASKPRGSYEQYF.

CDR3 sequence reads: CASSEGQHTEAFF. CDR3 nucleotides: TGTGCCAGCAGTGAAGGACAGCACACTGAAGCTTTCTTT. V and J are TRBV6-1 and TRBJ1-1; perhaps TRBD1 as D (5 bases). Germline assignment: CDR1 MNHNS and CDR2 SASEGT. The CDR3 is 13 residues long. V lost 1 base to trimming and J lost 3 bases, with 6 bases between them.

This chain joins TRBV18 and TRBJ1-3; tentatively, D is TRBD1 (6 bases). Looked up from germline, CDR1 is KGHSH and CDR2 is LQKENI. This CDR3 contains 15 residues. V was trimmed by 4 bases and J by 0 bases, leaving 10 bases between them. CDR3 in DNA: TGTGCCAGCTCACTTTTAGGGGGCTCTGGAAACACCATATATTTT. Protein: CASSLLGGSGNTIYF.